This entry concerns a single TCR beta chain. Seattle enrolled patients during active infection and tracked them longitudinally. This sample was included in a study of blood T cell repertoires in COVID-19. Overall study context: Acute-phase and convalescent COVID-19 samples originated in the United States, Italy and Spain. The cDNA or gDNA used as material had been derived from T cells, B-cell-depleted T cells, or PBMCs.

Per the study methods: Amplified reference gene primers provided the basis for estimating nucleated cell counts. TCRdb's table, derived via immunoSEQ multiplex PCR, lists solely in-frame clones and lacks some. V, J and clone size are taken as reported in that table, and D and trimming were inferred from the DNA itself. The profile shows fewer than 250,000 clones, around 90% of them singletons. Trimming left V 3 bases short and J 8 bases short, with 12 bases between. Germline loops: CDR1 SGDLS, CDR2 YYNGEE. The CDR3 is made up of 13 amino acids. Sequencing input: peripheral blood. The chain carries TRBV9 and TRBJ1-3; unclear D gene. The receptor's source is a man aged 25-40 years with COVID-19, enrolled during active disease. CDR3 sequence: CASSDHPRDTIYF. CDR3 DNA sequence: TGTGCCAGCAGCGACCACCCCCGGGACACCATATATTTT. Filled out from reference TRBV9 and TRBJ1-3, the complete variable domain reads DSGVTQTPKHLITATGQRVTLRCSPRSGDLSVYWYQQSLDQGLQFLIQYYNGEERAKGNILERFSAQQFPDLHSELNLSSLELGDSALYFCASSDHPRDTIYFGEGSWLTVV.